The rows below give T cell receptor beta chains drawn from one sample of a study of cytotoxic CD8 clonotypes in ibrutinib-treated CLL. Sequencing was performed with immunoSEQ multiplex PCR; in TCRdb, only in-frame clones are kept and a portion is missing. This sample has some 61,000 clones, with roughly two thirds found just once. The specimen comprised PBMCs, sampled after 12 months of ibrutinib treatment. The receptors stem from a human donor with chronic lymphocytic leukemia. CDR3s include the opening cysteine and the closing phenylalanine or tryptophan. Fields, in order: CDR3 protein, CDR3 DNA, V gene, clone size, J gene, D gene. A D gene is named only where the DNA matches it firmly. Rows give clone size only sometimes, using once, few, many, or a class for an expanded clone.

CASSLAGRQETQYF TGTGCCAGCAGCTTAGCCGGACGCCAAGAGACCCAGTACTTC TRBV7-7 once TRBJ2-5 .
CATSRDQRVGDTEAFF TGTGCCACCAGCAGAGATCAAAGGGTAGGGGACACTGAAGCTTTCTTT TRBV15 . TRBJ1-1 .
CASSLVGVGSTEAFF TGCGCCAGCAGCTTGGTGGGGGTCGGGAGCACTGAAGCTTTCTTT TRBV5-1 . TRBJ1-1 .
CASSLGLGRNTEAFF TGTGCCAGCAGTCTCGGCCTTGGCAGGAACACTGAAGCTTTCTTT TRBV28 . TRBJ1-1 .
CASSPIQNSYEQYF TGCGCCAGCAGCCCCATCCAAAACTCCTACGAGCAGTACTTC TRBV5-1 . TRBJ2-7 .
CSVEDRAGGVGYGYTF TGCAGCGTTGAAGATCGAGCAGGGGGCGTTGGCTATGGCTACACCTTC TRBV29-1 . TRBJ1-2 TRBD1
CASSLGQVAYEQYF TGTGCCAGCTCACTGGGACAGGTAGCCTACGAGCAGTACTTC TRBV18 . TRBJ2-7 TRBD1
CASSTALRAQYF TGTGCCAGCAGCACCGCCTTAAGGGCCCAGTACTTC TRBV7-9 few TRBJ2-5 .
CASSEPGGNSPLHF TGCGCCAGCAGTGAGCCAGGGGGAAATTCACCCCTCCACTTT TRBV10-1 few TRBJ1-6 TRBD1
CASSPQGNSPLHF TGTGCCAGCAGTCCCCAGGGTAATTCACCCCTCCACTTT TRBV6-4 . TRBJ1-6 .
CASSHYMNTEAFF TGCGCCAGCAGCCATTACATGAACACTGAAGCTTTCTTT TRBV5-1 . TRBJ1-1 .
CATQDRPNSPLHF TGTGCCACCCAGGACCGACCTAATTCACCCCTCCACTTT TRBV10-3 few TRBJ1-6 .
CASSMGITLNQPQHF TGTGCCAGTAGTATGGGTATTACCCTCAATCAGCCCCAGCATTTT TRBV19 . TRBJ1-5 .
CGSGSNYGYTF TGTGGGTCCGGGTCTAACTATGGCTACACCTTC TRBV6-9 few TRBJ1-2 .
CASSGTGLYGYTF TGTGCCAGTAGTGGGACAGGGCTCTATGGCTACACCTTC TRBV19 . TRBJ1-2 TRBD1
CASSKRQTDSGNTIYF TGTGCCAGCAGCAAGAGACAGACCGACTCTGGAAACACCATATATTTT TRBV7-9 . TRBJ1-3 .
CASSLYQGAGGYTF TGTGCCAGCAGTTTATATCAGGGGGCGGGAGGCTACACCTTC TRBV27 . TRBJ1-2 TRBD1
CASSIIRDQPQHF TGTGCCAGCAGCATCATCAGGGACCAGCCCCAGCATTTT TRBV7-2 . TRBJ1-5 .
CASSLETFGGYTF TGTGCCAGCTCACTCGAAACCTTCGGGGGCTACACCTTC TRBV18 . TRBJ1-2 .
CASSTRHRGPYSPLHF TGTGCCAGCAGTACCCGACACAGGGGGCCGTATTCACCCCTCCACTTT TRBV6-6 . TRBJ1-6 TRBD1
CASSATGGQPQHF TGTGCCAGCAGCGCGACAGGGGGTCAGCCCCAGCATTTT TRBV9 . TRBJ1-5 TRBD1
CASSKRLAGGVEQFF TGTGCCAGTAGTAAAAGACTAGCGGGGGGCGTTGAGCAGTTCTTC TRBV19 once TRBJ2-1 TRBD2
CASSLEVSGGGTDTQYF TGCGCCAGCAGCTTGGAAGTTAGCGGGGGGGGCACAGATACGCAGTATTTT TRBV5-1 . TRBJ2-3 TRBD2
CASGGSGAREQYF TGCGCCAGCGGGGGTTCTGGGGCGCGAGAGCAGTACTTC TRBV10-2 . TRBJ2-7 .
CAWSASRVRTNEKLFF TGTGCCTGGAGTGCAAGCAGGGTGAGAACTAATGAAAAACTGTTTTTT TRBV30 few TRBJ1-4 .